The rows below give T cell receptor beta chains drawn from one sample of a study of T cell clonotyping in hematopoietic cell transplantation. Repertoires were generated with immunoSEQ multiplex PCR, while TCRdb's copy carries only in-frame clones and drops some. Of 6,000 to 9,500 clones in the sample, roughly 92% were seen once. The sample in question was PBMCs, obtained 180 days after allogeneic stem cell transplant. The receptors shown here come from a female patient aged 50-59 years who had an allogeneic stem cell transplant from an unrelated donor, so the T cells may come from the graft donor. Some clones in this sample may be carry-over from other donors' samples. The CDR3 runs from the conserved cysteine through the conserved F or W. Fields, in order: J gene, V gene, clone size, D gene, CDR3 DNA, CDR3 protein. D genes are given only for firm matches. Expanded clones get a size class; other rows say once, few or many, or leave the size out.

TRBJ2-1	TRBV7-9	-	-	TGTGCCAGCAATGAGCAGTTCTTC	CASNEQFF
TRBJ2-2	TRBV19	-	-	TGTGCCAGTAGCGGGAGAGGGCCCGGGGAGCTGTTTTTT	CASSGRGPGELFF
TRBJ2-3	TRBV11-1	-	TRBD1	TGTGCCAGCAGGAGAGAGGGGGCTCAATTCACAGATACGCAGTATTTT	CASRREGAQFTDTQYF
TRBJ2-7	TRBV5-4	-	-	TGTGCCAGCAGCCTTCAAACAGGCTACGAGCAGTACTTC	CASSLQTGYEQYF
TRBJ1-1	TRBV18	-	-	TGTGCCAGCTCACCAGAGACCGATCCTAACACTGAAGCTTTCTTT	CASSPETDPNTEAFF
TRBJ1-5	TRBV7-9	-	-	TGTGCCAGCAGCTTAGAAGGGACACTTCGCAATCAGCCCCAGCATTTT	CASSLEGTLRNQPQHF
TRBJ2-3	TRBV27	-	-	TGTGCCAGCAGCAACAGGGGCGGGGGGAGCACAGATACGCAGTATTTT	CASSNRGGGSTDTQYF
TRBJ2-1	TRBV30	-	-	TGTGCCTGGAGGGGCAGGGTCTACAATGAGCAGTTCTTC	CAWRGRVYNEQFF
TRBJ1-1	TRBV14	-	TRBD1	TGTGCCAGCAGCCGACAGGGGGTATACGGCACTGAAGCTTTCTTT	CASSRQGVYGTEAFF
TRBJ2-7	TRBV11-2	-	-	TGTGCCAGCAGCTCCGGGATAGTTGGAGAGCAGTACTTC	CASSSGIVGEQYF
TRBJ1-1	TRBV5-1	-	TRBD1	TGCGCCAGCAGCTTGGGGGACAGGGGGCAGGGAACTGAAGCTTTCTTT	CASSLGDRGQGTEAFF
TRBJ2-2	TRBV5-1	-	-	TGCGCCAGCAGGGAGGAGGCGAACACCGGGGAGCTGTTTTTT	CASREEANTGELFF
TRBJ1-6	TRBV5-6	-	-	TGTGCCAGCAGCTTGGGGGGTGCCGTAAATTCACCCCTCCACTTT	CASSLGGAVNSPLHF
TRBJ1-2	TRBV6-6	-	TRBD1	TGTGCCAGCAGTATCGACAGGGGCACTCTTTTGTATGGCTACACCTTC	CASSIDRGTLLYGYTF
TRBJ1-2	TRBV28	-	-	TGTGCCAGCAGTTTACCGGACAGCCGAGGCTACACCTTC	CASSLPDSRGYTF
TRBJ2-1	TRBV30	once	-	TGTGCCTGGAGTGTAAGGGGCTCTAAGGGGGAGCAGTTCTTC	CAWSVRGSKGEQFF
TRBJ1-3	TRBV28	-	-	TGTGCCAGCAGTTTGTGGAGCTCTGGAAACACCATATATTTT	CASSLWSSGNTIYF
TRBJ1-5	TRBV19	few	-	TGTGCCAGTAGTATAGCAGGGTCCCGCAATCAGCCCCAGCATTTT	CASSIAGSRNQPQHF
TRBJ2-2	TRBV29-1	-	-	TGCAGCGCCGTGGGGTCAAGTCTAGGGGACACCGGGGAGCTGTTTTTT	CSAVGSSLGDTGELFF
TRBJ1-6	TRBV6-5	-	-	TGTGCCAGCGGACGGGGAATCTGGGATAATTCACCCCTCCACTTT	CASGRGIWDNSPLHF
TRBJ2-5	TRBV7-6	-	-	TGTGCCAGCAGCTTAGGGATTTTGGAGACCCAGTACTTC	CASSLGILETQYF
TRBJ1-5	TRBV11-1	-	TRBD1	TGTGCCAGCAGCCGGGACAGCCTTCAGCCCCAGCATTTT	CASSRDSLQPQHF
TRBJ1-5	TRBV5-1	-	TRBD1	TGCGCCAGCAGCCTGGGACAGGGAGATCAGCCCCAGCATTTT	CASSLGQGDQPQHF
TRBJ2-7	TRBV5-1	-	-	TGCGCCAGCAGCTTGGGTACAGCTTGGGGCGAGCAGTACTTC	CASSLGTAWGEQYF